This TCR beta chain was identified during a study of metastatic and nonmetastatic thyroid tumors. Background on the study: Across blood and tumor or nodule tissue, repertoires from malignant and benign thyroid patients were compared with one another.

Original data processing: The study's classifier, a distant-metastasis tool for papillary thyroid cancer, was built using CDR3 differences across clinicopathological groups. TCRdb re-called clones via MiXCR from the PCR reads. TCRdb's processing, not the authors', yielded these V and J calls. This sample has 60,000 to 75,000 clones, with 4% to 4.5% found just once. This CDR3 spans 14 amino acids. Germline CDR1 is DFQATT and CDR2 is SNEGSKA (reference sequence). V gave up 3 bases and J gave up 5 bases; unmatched junction bases: 7. Every patient underwent thyroid surgery untreated. Study-wide points: Significantly greater TCR beta diversity was reportedly found in malignant thyroid tumors than in benign nodules (in blood and tumor).

Turning to this clone: Its antigen is currently unknown.

The chain uses TRBV20-1 and TRBJ2-1; 7 bases line up with TRBD2. The source of this sequence is a female donor with papillary thyroid cancer or a benign thyroid nodule (not recorded which). Some clones in this sample may be carry-over from other donors' samples. Sequencing used blood. The DNA for the CDR3 is TGCAGTGCTAGGCGACTAGCAGGAAACAATGAGCAGTTCTTC. Translation: CSARRLAGNNEQFF.